Detailed here is one TCR beta chain. The antigen is unknown. This sample was taken from a study of T cell repertoires in cytomegalovirus infection. Study-wide background: Public signatures in TCR beta pointed to CMV infection and matching HLA type. Study-level points and caveats: Clonotypes of TCR beta that were HLA-C-restricted and CMV-specific dominated the ex vivo response.

The CDR3 is 14 residues long. V lost 6 bases, J lost 6 bases, and 9 bases stayed unmatched. CDR1 is MNHNY and CDR2 is SVGAGI in the germline V gene (reference sequence). Using its own MiXCR run on the reads, TCRdb lists one record per CDR3 protein. The sample records some 500,000 distinct CDR3 sequences, over 35% being singletons. Source: cultured PBMCs, taken from culture after CMV antigen stimulation. This clonotype was sampled from a human donor in good health (CMV status not recorded). Some clones in this sample may be carry-over from other donors' samples. The chain has TRBV6-6 and TRBJ2-7; 9 bases match TRBD2. The CDR3 reads CASRPIAGALEQYF. CDR3 DNA: TGTGCCAGCAGGCCGATAGCGGGAGCTCTCGAGCAGTACTTC.